This TCR beta chain was sequenced during a study of blood T cell repertoires in COVID-19. Study background: T cells, B-cell-depleted T cells, or PBMCs provided the cDNA or gDNA that served as material.

V was cut by 5 bases and J by 4 bases, with 12 bases left in between. Per germline, CDR1 KGHSH and CDR2 LQKENI. The CDR3 length is 13 residues. The Seattle patients joined while their infection was active and were tracked longitudinally afterward. TCRdb's copy holds only in-frame clones and misses some; the assay was immunoSEQ multiplex PCR. The sample lists roughly 350,000 clones, about nine tenths occurring once. The rearrangement uses TRBV18 and TRBJ2-7, with D tentatively TRBD1 (5 bases). This clonotype was obtained from a woman aged 50 to 65 with COVID-19, enrolled during active disease. The sequencing input was peripheral blood. The CDR3 DNA reads as TGTGCCAGCTCAGACGTTCAGGGTTACGAGCAGTACTTC. Translation: CASSDVQGYEQYF.